Listed here is a single T cell receptor beta chain. Its antigen is unknown. No base quality information exists; no much larger clone differs at one position. These data are taken from a study of identifying expanded T cells in peripheral blood (dated by TCRdb to the late 2010s). Broadly, across the study: Four technical replicates, made by sequencing separate aliquots from the same pool of genomic DNA, were compared pairwise. What the authors observed across the whole study: In all healthy donors, the variance in clone template counts between samples taken approximately 15 days apart rose significantly as total template count increased. The authors expected that over much longer intervals, such as months to years, biological variance in healthy repertoires might increase even further. The binomial model flagged about 1.1 differentially abundant clones between technical replicates but about 15 over two weeks and around 19 over roughly 4 weeks. Across all healthy-donor time intervals, the beta-binomial model significantly lowered both the number of clones called differentially abundant and the false-positive rate.

During the collection period, no infections or other immune events were recorded for the healthy donors. Healthy-donor blood repertoires served as a training cohort to calibrate time-dependent variance in a beta-binomial model of T-cell clone differential abundance. There were roughly 10 healthy donors in the training cohort, of whom 3 were female and 7 were male. Donor ages ranged from roughly 25 to 65 years, with an average of around 45 years. Whole blood was collected from each healthy donor at three time points spaced two weeks apart and obtained from a commercial supplier. For immunosequencing, genomic DNA was extracted from unsorted whole blood. CDR1 KGHSH and CDR2 LQKENI were looked up in the germline V gene. Deletion took 2 bases off V and 1 base off J, with a span of 5 bases between the germline ends. From the cysteine up to the phenylalanine, the CDR3 has a length of 13 residues. Only CDR3 DNA remains: 39 bases, in frame from the first base.

TCRbeta CDR3 regions were profiled with the immunoSEQ Assay using bias-controlled multiplex PCR amplification of genomic DNA. In the authors' own workflow: To quantify the absolute abundance of each unique TCRbeta CDR3 region, the sequences were collapsed and filtered. Differential abundance was assessed using a binomial (Fisher-equivalent) model and a beta-binomial model in which time-dependent variance fitted from healthy donors was added. Clones with fewer than 5 combined templates were removed, and a clone was called differentially abundant if the clone's Benjamini-Hochberg FDR was below 0.01. In the beta-binomial model, variance was expressed as a function of the total template count across the two samples, in the form v = (b*log(k)+a)^2. TCRdb provides this immuneACCESS table in a form limited to in-frame rearrangements. Some clones are lacking; in checked studies, under half of them reflect an unresolved V gene, and why the rest are absent is not known. V, J and clone size derive from that table, while D and trimming were established from the DNA sequence. For this sample the table gives approximately 75,000 clones, of which around 90% were detected only once. The ten largest make up over 2.5% of the sample.

The sequence derives from a person aged 18 to 75 in good health. Material for sequencing was blood. The chain uses TRBV18 and TRBJ1-1; a weak D assignment points to TRBD1 (5 bases agree). The nucleotide sequence is given as TGTGCCAGCTCACCAGGGACGAACACTGAAGCTTTCTTT. Its protein reads: CASSPGTNTEAFF.